This T cell receptor beta chain is from a study of OX40 agonist ivuxolimab in advanced cancers. Study details: Intravenous ivuxolimab at 0.01 to 10 mg/kg was given to patients every 2 weeks. Findings of the study overall: In CD8+ T cells, expanded clones were on average more numerous than in CD4+. Some nonresponders likewise displayed low normalized T-cell clonal expansion.

On this clone itself: Its antigen remains unknown.

Profiling relied on immunoSEQ multiplex PCR, and the TCRdb table lists in-frame clones only, not all of them. The table lists tens of thousands of clones, around 84% of them singletons. The germline CDR1 and CDR2 sequences are SGDLS and YYNGEE. This CDR3 is built from 14 residues. With 0 bases removed from V and 5 bases from J, the gap between germline ends came to 12 bases. Blood draws occurred at baseline, cycle 4 day 1, and cycle 7 day 1. The chain carries TRBV9 and TRBJ2-7, with D perhaps assigned TRBD1 or TRBD2 (5 bases each). The input for sequencing was CD4+ or CD8+ T cells sorted from blood, taken in a trial of the OX40 agonist ivuxolimab. This clonotype was sampled from an adult with an advanced solid tumor such as melanoma, head and neck, liver or kidney cancer. DNA of the CDR3: TGTGCCAGCAGCGTAGCTGGGGGACCCAACGAGCAGTACTTC. It encodes CASSVAGGPNEQYF.